Below, 13 T cell receptor beta chains from the same sample are listed, as sequenced in a study of blood T cell repertoires in COVID-19. The assay was immunoSEQ multiplex PCR, and TCRdb's table has in-frame clones only and misses some. This table holds 150,000 to 200,000 clones, roughly 87% found once. The sample consisted of peripheral blood. These receptors originate from a woman aged 65 to 85 with acute or convalescent COVID-19.

The chain employs TRBV18 and TRBJ2-1; D gene ambiguous. V lost 3 bases and J lost 2, with 8 bases in between. Germline CDR1 is KGHSH and CDR2 is LQKENI. This CDR3 has 14 amino acids. The CDR3 region has the DNA TGTGCCAGCTCACCCAACCCTACCTACAATGAGCAGTTCTTC. Translation gives CASSPNPTYNEQFF.

In this sample, this clone turned up a few times. The chain is built from TRBV5-1 and TRBJ2-2; 7 bases are a match to TRBD1. In germline, CDR1 is SGHRS, CDR2 YFSETQ. The CDR3 sequence is 18 residues long. Unmatched junction bases numbered 8, after V lost 0 bases and J lost 0 bases. CDR3 sequence: CASSLDTDRASNTGELFF. The DNA for the CDR3 is TGCGCCAGCAGCTTGGATACAGACAGGGCATCGAACACCGGGGAGCTGTTTTTT.

The gene calls are TRBV19 and TRBJ1-1, with 9 bases fitting TRBD1. CDR1 is LNHDA, CDR2 SQIVND, per germline (reference sequence). This CDR3 spans 12 amino acids. V shed 6 bases and J 9 bases; nucleotides not matched to a gene: 5. CDR3 loop: CASRMGQGKAFF. CDR3 coding DNA: TGTGCCAGTAGGATGGGACAGGGAAAAGCTTTCTTT.

This rearrangement joins TRBV10-3 to TRBJ2-2, with D possibly being TRBD1 (5 bases). The CDR3 totals 13 residues. CDR1 is ENHRY and CDR2 is SYGVKD in the germline V gene. The CDR3 bases are TGTGTTACCAGGGCAGGGAACACCGGGGAGCTGTTTTTT. Translation: CVTRAGNTGELFF.

The chain employs TRBV5-6 and TRBJ2-2, with a possible D match to TRBD2 (5 bases). With 4 bases removed from V and 7 bases from J, the gap between germline ends came to 17 bases. Germline V gene sequence: CDR1 SGHDT, CDR2 YYEEEE. This CDR3 has 15 amino acids. This CDR3 is CASSPYGIRGGELFF. CDR3 coding DNA: TGTGCCAGCAGCCCCTACGGAATCCGGGGCGGGGAGCTGTTTTTT.

V and J are TRBV6-2 or TRBV6-3 and TRBJ2-1, with D tentatively TRBD2 (6 bases). CDR3 length equals 15 residues. Trimming cost V 0 bases and J 9 bases, with 15 bases left between them. Germline CDR1 and CDR2: MNHEY and SVGEGT. In DNA, the CDR3 is TGTGCCAGCAGTTACTCGATACCTAGCGCTGGTGAGCAGTTCTTC. This translates into CASSYSIPSAGEQFF.

The rearrangement uses TRBV9 and TRBJ2-3; TRBD1 agrees at 9 bases. Trimming took 4 bases from V and 1 from J; bases not matched to a gene: 7. Germline CDR1 SGDLS, CDR2 YYNGEE. This CDR3 has 16 residues. The chain's CDR3 is CASSPRTGEGTDTQYF. CDR3 coding DNA: TGTGCCAGCAGCCCCCGGACAGGGGAGGGCACAGATACGCAGTATTTT.

The chain carries TRBV5-8 and TRBJ2-1; perhaps TRBD2 as D (6 bases). The CDR3 covers 17 residues. Trimming left V 1 base short and J 4 bases short, with 18 bases between. Germline V gene data show CDR1 as SGHTS and CDR2 as YDEGEE. In nucleotides, the CDR3 is TGTGCCAGCAGCTTGTTCTTCGATAGCGGAACTTACAATGAGCAGTTCTTC. It specifies CASSLFFDSGTYNEQFF.

The chain joins TRBV9 to TRBJ2-6, with D unclear. Trimming removed 1 base from V and 0 bases from J, with 8 bases in between. The CDR3 covers 16 residues. Germline assignment: CDR1 SGDLS and CDR2 YYNGEE. CDR3 DNA: TGTGCCAGCAGCGTATTGAGGAGCTCTGGGGCCAACGTCCTGACTTTC. This gives the protein CASSVLRSSGANVLTF.

V usage is TRBV27 and J usage is TRBJ1-2, with unresolved D. V dropped 5 bases and J dropped 8 bases, with 18 bases sitting between them. This CDR3 has 14 amino acids. The germline V gene encodes CDR1 MNHEY and CDR2 SMNVEV (reference sequence). The CDR3: CASSPREGVRGYTF. The CDR3 DNA is TGTGCCAGCAGTCCCCGGGAGGGAGTTCGGGGCTACACCTTC.

The rearrangement joins TRBV5-5 to TRBJ1-1; D is perhaps TRBD1 (5 bases). CDR1 SGHKS and CDR2 YYEKEE come from the germline V gene (reference sequence). There are 14 residues in the CDR3. The V end lost 1 base, the J end lost 5 bases, and 12 bases lay between the germline ends. For the CDR3, the DNA is TGTGCCAGCAGCTTGATTTTGCAGGGAACTGAAGCTTTCTTT. Its protein is CASSLILQGTEAFF.

CDR3 DNA: TGTGCCAGCAGCTTACAACTAGCGGCCTACAATGAGCAGTTCTTC. The encoded protein is CASSLQLAAYNEQFF. The chain employs TRBV7-2 and TRBJ2-1, with 8 bases identical to TRBD2. The germline V gene has CDR1 SGHTA and CDR2 FQGNSA. Unmatched junction bases numbered 2, after V lost 2 bases and J lost 2 bases. This CDR3 spans 15 amino acids.

The rearrangement links TRBV29-1 to TRBJ2-3; the D is unclear. V lost 8 bases and J lost 4, with 16 bases in between. The CDR3 extends over 13 amino acids. CDR1 SQVTM and CDR2 ANQGSEA come from the germline V gene. The CDR3 region is CSLIADGADTQYF. The CDR3, as DNA: TGCAGCCTGATAGCCGATGGTGCAGATACGCAGTATTTT.